Listed here are 5 T cell receptor beta chains from one sample, sequenced in a study of CD8+ T cells in alopecia areata (dated by TCRdb to 2016 to 2019). Sample time point, as interpreted from the label and publication: 20 to 30 weeks on oral tofacitinib. The sample's treatment or condition label, in plain terms: oral pan-JAK inhibitor, 5-10 mg twice daily. Library preparation used the immunoSEQ multiplex PCR assay. For TCR sequencing, RNA was extracted from every sample and reverse transcribed into cDNA to serve as template. This is the immuneACCESS table as TCRdb keeps it, with only in-frame sequences that have V and J called. A part of the clones is gone; compared with another copy, unresolved V genes explain less than half, and the rest is unexplained. In all, the sample holds about 180,000 clones, and approximately 55% of those were seen once. The top ten clonotypes cover 10% to 14% of the sample.

The sequencing used CD8+ T cells sorted from blood, collected at week 24, from a patient treated with tofacitinib. The receptors were sampled from a human donor with alopecia areata.

This clone was counted only a few times. V usage is TRBV5-6 and J usage is TRBJ1-5; 10 bases agree with TRBD1. Germline assignment: CDR1 SGHDT and CDR2 YYEEEE. This CDR3 is 19 amino acids long. V gave up 1 base and J gave up 2 bases; unmatched junction bases: 12. The CDR3 region is CASSLFRDRGYGGNQPQHF. In DNA, the CDR3 is TGTGCCAGCAGCTTGTTTCGGGACAGGGGCTATGGAGGCAATCAGCCCCAGCATTTT.

V gene TRBV2 combines with J gene TRBJ1-5, with no clear D. This CDR3 region has 14 residues. V gave up 1 base and J gave up 4 bases, with 8 bases separating them. CDR1 and CDR2 (germline): SNHLY, FYNNEI. DNA of the CDR3: TGTGCCAGCAGTGAAGGCCGGGATAATCAGCCCCAGCATTTT. Translated, it gives CASSEGRDNQPQHF.

This clone showed up just a few times. The chain is built from TRBV13 and TRBJ2-7; 7 bases are shared with TRBD1. The CDR3 loop spans 13 amino acids. Trimming took 8 bases from V and 1 from J; bases not matched to a gene: 5. Germline V gene lookup returns CDR1 PRHDT and CDR2 FYEKMQ (reference sequence). CDR3 in amino acids: CASRAGGSYEQYF. The CDR3 nucleotides are TGTGCCAGCCGCGCAGGGGGATCCTACGAGCAGTACTTC.

The rearrangement links TRBV4-3 to TRBJ1-2; a weak D match, TRBD1 (5 bases). This CDR3 is built from 14 residues. The germline V gene encodes CDR1 LGHNA and CDR2 YSLEER. Trimming took off 6 bases at V and 2 bases at J, with 13 bases between the two ends. CDR3 loop: CASRPGTANYGYTF. CDR3 in DNA: TGCGCCAGCAGACCAGGGACGGCCAACTATGGCTACACCTTC.

This clone was seen a few times. The chain carries TRBV4-3 and TRBJ1-2; the match to TRBD1 covers 9 bases. The ends lost 0 bases at V and 4 bases at J; junction bases unmatched: 9. The CDR3 covers 17 residues. Germline loops: CDR1 LGHNA, CDR2 YSLEER. CDR3 nucleotides: TGCGCCAGCAGCCAAGAGTCGACCGGGGACAGGGTCTATGGCTACACCTTC. It codes for CASSQESTGDRVYGYTF.